This T cell receptor (beta chain) was recovered during a study of blood T cell repertoires in COVID-19. The wider study: Material from acute and convalescent COVID-19 was sourced from the United States, Italy and Spain. T cells, B-cell-depleted T cells, or PBMCs provided the cDNA or gDNA that served as material.

In the original processing: It was from reference gene primer amplification that nucleated cell counts were estimated. Produced via immunoSEQ multiplex PCR; TCRdb's table is partial and in-frame only. V and J calls plus clone size are reproduced from that table; the DNA served to infer D and trimming. The data contain roughly 180,000 clones, roughly three quarters of them singletons. The V end lost 2 bases, the J end lost 0 bases, and 8 bases lay between the germline ends. This CDR3 has 14 amino acids. Looked up from germline, CDR1 is SGHRS and CDR2 is YFSETQ. The source is a woman in her forties or fifties with active or convalescent COVID-19. Specimen: peripheral blood. V and J are TRBV5-1 and TRBJ1-2; D call uncertain. The CDR3: CASSFGSANYGYTF. As DNA, the CDR3 is TGCGCCAGCAGCTTTGGCAGCGCTAACTATGGCTACACCTTC. The variable domain in full, completed from reference TRBV5-1 and TRBJ1-2, reads KAGVTQTPRYLIKTRGQQVTLSCSPISGHRSVSWYQQTPGQGLQFLFEYFSETQRNKGNFPGRFSGRQFSNSRSEMNVSTLELGDSALYLCASSFGSANYGYTFGSGTRLTVV.